This entry is about one TCR beta chain. Its antigen is still unknown. The data are from a study of cytomegalovirus exposure and HLA in healthy donors. Study-level findings and limits: Exclusion applied to some V segments, including TRBV6-2 and TRBV6-3, as they were indistinguishable. Reports state that TCR beta sequences accurately predicted most subjects' HLA-A and HLA-B alleles. In a later analysis, at a false discovery rate of 0.05, under 20,000 TCR beta sequences were associated with HLA alleles.

The CDR3 is 16 amino acids. The germline V gene has CDR1 SGHRS and CDR2 YFSETQ. V lost 0 bases, J lost 1 base, and 3 bases stayed unmatched. Researchers ran the PCR with 60 Vbeta and 13 Jbeta primers. Sequencing was performed with immunoSEQ multiplex PCR; in TCRdb, only in-frame clones are kept and a portion is missing. The clone table shows tens of thousands of clones, with the ten largest holding about 2.1%. Sequenced sample: PBMCs. This chain connects TRBV5-1 to TRBJ2-1; TRBD2 aligns across 8 bases. The sequence was collected from a woman aged 18-35 years in good health and CMV-seronegative. CDR3 bases: TGCGCCAGCAGCTTGGCACTAGCGGATTCCTACAATGAGCAGTTCTTC. Translated, it gives CASSLALADSYNEQFF.